The source of this T cell receptor beta chain is a study of glioma-infiltrating T cells. Findings of the study overall: Non-neoplastic patients had below-expected tissue-blood divergence, while all gliomas exceeded expectation.

V was cut by 0 bases and J by 6 bases, with 12 bases left in between. The CDR3 contains 14 residues. CDR1 SQVTM and CDR2 ANQGSEA come from the germline V gene. As to this clonotype: Its antigen is unknown.

The iRepertoire nested amplicon-rescue multiplex PCR amplified TCR alpha and beta CDR3s from RNA. Input was 100-400 ng of tissue mRNA or PBMC total RNA. TCRdb reanalysed the multiplex PCR reads using MiXCR and keeps one entry per CDR3 protein. The data hold fewer than 250,000 distinct CDR3 sequences, with 25% to 35% observed a single time. This clonotype was sampled from a human donor with low-grade glioma or glioblastoma, undergoing nonglioma brain surgery, or in good health (not recorded which). Sequences were obtained from glioma tissue, nonneoplastic brain tissue, or PBMCs (not recorded which). V and J are TRBV29-1 and TRBJ1-5, with D unresolved. The CDR3 bases are TGCAGCGTTGAAGATCTCACGGTAGGTCAGCCCCAGCATTTT. Protein sequence: CSVEDLTVGQPQHF.